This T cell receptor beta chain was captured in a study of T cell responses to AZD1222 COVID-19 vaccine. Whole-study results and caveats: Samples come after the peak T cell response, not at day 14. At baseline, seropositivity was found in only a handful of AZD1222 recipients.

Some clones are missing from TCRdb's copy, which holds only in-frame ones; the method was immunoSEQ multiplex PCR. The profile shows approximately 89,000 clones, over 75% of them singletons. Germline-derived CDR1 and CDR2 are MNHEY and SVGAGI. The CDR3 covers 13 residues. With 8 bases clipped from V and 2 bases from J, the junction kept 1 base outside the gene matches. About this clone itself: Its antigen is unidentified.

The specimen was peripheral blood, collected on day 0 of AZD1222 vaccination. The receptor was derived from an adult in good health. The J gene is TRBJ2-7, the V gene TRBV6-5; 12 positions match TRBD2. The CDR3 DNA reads TGTGCCAGCGGACTAGCGGGGCCCTACGAGCAGTACTTC. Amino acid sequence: CASGLAGPYEQYF.